The 8 T cell receptor beta chains below were found in one sample sequenced in a study of CD8 T cells in ankylosing spondylitis. MiXCR, applied by TCRdb to the 5' RACE reads, yields one record per CDR3 protein. The repertoire includes under 300,000 distinct CDR3 sequences, about 20% of them detected once, and around 30% sits in the top ten. Sequenced sample: blood, either unsorted or a sorted T cell fraction (not recorded which). The origin of the receptors is a male donor with ankylosing spondylitis or in good health (not recorded which).

The V call is TRBV27, the J call TRBJ2-1; 7 nucleotides line up with TRBD2. CDR3 length: 15 residues. CDR1 is MNHEY and CDR2 is SMNVEV in the germline V gene (reference sequence). J was trimmed by 4 bases and V by 5 bases; bases with no gene match: 8. This chain's CDR3 is CASSDSGLPYNEQFF. The CDR3 region has the DNA TGTGCCAGCAGTGATAGCGGGCTACCTTACAATGAGCAGTTCTTC.

This clonotype was picked up a small number of times. The J gene is TRBJ2-3, the V gene TRBV15; TRBD2 might be the D (5 bases). The germline V and J ends were trimmed by 0 bases and 4 bases, with 14 bases remaining between them. The CDR3 extends over 16 amino acids. In germline, CDR1 is LNHNV, CDR2 YYDKDF (reference sequence). CDR3 protein: CATSRDKWESADTQYF. The CDR3 bases are TGTGCCACCAGCAGAGATAAGTGGGAGAGCGCAGATACGCAGTATTTT.

The chain uses TRBV10-3 and TRBJ1-1; D gene unclear. Germline V lookup: CDR1 ENHRY, CDR2 SYGVKD. With 2 bases removed from V and 5 bases from J, the gap between germline ends came to 12 bases. CDR3 length equals 14 residues. DNA for the CDR3: TGTGCCATCAGTGAGGAGGGTGTAAGAACTGAAGCTTTCTTT. Its translation: CAISEEGVRTEAFF.

This clonotype was counted only a few times. V is TRBV24-1 and J is TRBJ1-1, with no clear D. V lost 5 bases to trimming and J lost 4 bases, with 10 bases between them. The CDR3 totals 13 residues. The germline V gene has CDR1 KGHDR and CDR2 SFDVKD. The CDR3 spells CATSAGVGTEAFF. Here the CDR3 DNA reads TGTGCCACCAGTGCCGGGGTGGGCACTGAAGCTTTCTTT.

This clonotype has more than one count but fewer than ten. The chain links TRBV10-3 to TRBJ2-2; TRBD1 agrees at 8 bases. Germline values: CDR1 ENHRY, CDR2 SYGVKD. V lost 8 bases to trimming and J lost 6 bases; unmatched junction nucleotides: 8. The CDR3 contains 14 residues. CDR3 in amino acids: CAISGGEESGELFF. The CDR3 bases are TGTGCCATCTCAGGGGGCGAAGAATCCGGGGAGCTGTTTTTT.

This clonotype was detected a few times. The V gene is TRBV29-1, the J gene TRBJ2-1; TRBD2 matches 10 bases. V was pared by 6 bases and J by 9 bases, with 8 bases of the junction left unmatched. The germline gives CDR1 SQVTM, CDR2 ANQGSEA. The CDR3 is made up of 13 amino acids. CDR3 protein: CSVDSGRSGEQFF. The CDR3 DNA follows: TGCAGCGTGGATAGCGGGAGGTCGGGTGAGCAGTTCTTC.

This chain joins TRBV27 and TRBJ2-2; 8 bases agree with TRBD1. V shed 4 bases and J 6 bases; nucleotides not matched to a gene: 4. This CDR3 is 14 amino acids long. Germline V lookup: CDR1 MNHEY, CDR2 SMNVEV (reference sequence). The CDR3 reads CASSSIQGAGELFF. DNA for the CDR3: TGTGCCAGCAGTTCCATACAGGGGGCCGGGGAGCTGTTTTTT.

This clonotype was seen only a few times. The chain has TRBV18 and TRBJ1-3, with D perhaps matching TRBD1 (5 bases). The V end lost 0 bases, the J end lost 0 bases, and 12 bases lay between the germline ends. The CDR3 extends over 17 amino acids. From germline, CDR1 is KGHSH and CDR2 LQKENI. CDR3 loop: CASSPPVGGNSGNTIYF. The CDR3 nucleotides read TGTGCCAGCTCACCACCGGTCGGGGGGAACTCTGGAAACACCATATATTTT. Using reference TRBV18 and TRBJ1-3 for the parts outside the CDR3, the full variable domain is NAGVMQNPRHLVRRRGQEARLRCSPMKGHSHVYWYRQLPEEGLKFMVYLQKENIIDESGMPKERFSAEFPKEGPSILRIQQVVRGDSAAYFCASSPPVGGNSGNTIYFGEGSWLTVV.